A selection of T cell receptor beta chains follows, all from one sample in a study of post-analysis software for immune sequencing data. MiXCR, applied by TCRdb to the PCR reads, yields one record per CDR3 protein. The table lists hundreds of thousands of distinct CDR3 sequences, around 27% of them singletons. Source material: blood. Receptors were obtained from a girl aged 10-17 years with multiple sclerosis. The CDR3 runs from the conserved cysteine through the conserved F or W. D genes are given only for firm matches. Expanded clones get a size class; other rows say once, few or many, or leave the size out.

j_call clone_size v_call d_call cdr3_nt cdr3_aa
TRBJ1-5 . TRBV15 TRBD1 TGTGCCACCAGCCGGTCCTGGGACAGGTTTGTTCAGCCCCAGCATTTT CATSRSWDRFVQPQHF
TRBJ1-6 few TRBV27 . TGTGCCAGCAGTTTATCTCTTAACAGGAGGGAATATAATTCACCCCTCCACTTT CASSLSLNRREYNSPLHF
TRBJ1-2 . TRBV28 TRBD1 TGTGCCAGCAGTAATCCTACAGGGGTTCCCTATGGCTACACCTTC CASSNPTGVPYGYTF
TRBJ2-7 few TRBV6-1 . TGTGCCAGCACCGGGGGTTCCACCTACGAGCAGTACTTC CASTGGSTYEQYF
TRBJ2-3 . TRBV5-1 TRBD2 TGCGCCAGCAGCTTGAGGAGCGGGGAAACAGATACGCAGTATTTT CASSLRSGETDTQYF
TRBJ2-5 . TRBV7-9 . TGTGCCAGCAGCTCGAGACAGAGGAGGGAGACCCAGTACTTC CASSSRQRRETQYF
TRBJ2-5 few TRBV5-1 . TGCGCCAGCAGCTTGGTGGAGGGGAACCAAGAGACCCAGTACTTC CASSLVEGNQETQYF
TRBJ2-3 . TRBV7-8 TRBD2 TGTGCCAGCAGATCATCCAGACTAGCGACCGAAATCACAGATACGCAGTATTTT CASRSSRLATEITDTQYF
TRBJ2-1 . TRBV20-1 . TGCAGTGCTAGAGGCCTACGAGGCAGCAACAGCTCCTACAATGAGCAGTTCTTC CSARGLRGSNSSYNEQFF
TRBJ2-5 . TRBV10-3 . TGTGCCATCAGTGACTCAGCGCAAGAGACCCAGTACTTC CAISDSAQETQYF
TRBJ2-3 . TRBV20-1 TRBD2 TGCAGTGCTCGAGGCACCCACTCTCTAGCGGGGGTGATGACAGATACGCAGTATTTT CSARGTHSLAGVMTDTQYF
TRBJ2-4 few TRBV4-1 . TGCGCCAGCAGCCAAGGGTTCGGGGAAATTGACATTCAGTACTTC CASSQGFGEIDIQYF
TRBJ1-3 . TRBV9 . TGTGCCAGCAGCGTGGGGAGCTCTGGAAACACCATATATTTT CASSVGSSGNTIYF
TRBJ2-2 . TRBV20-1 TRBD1 TGCAGTGCTAGAGATGGAGGGACAGGGGGCCTCAACACCGGGGAGCTGTTTTTT CSARDGGTGGLNTGELFF
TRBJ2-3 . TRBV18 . TGTGCCAGCTCACAGCGGACACCCACAGATACGCAGTATTTT CASSQRTPTDTQYF
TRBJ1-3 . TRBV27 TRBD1 TGTGCCAGCGGGACAGCCAGCTCTGGAAACACCATATATTTT CASGTASSGNTIYF
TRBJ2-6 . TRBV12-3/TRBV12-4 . TGTGCCAGCGGATCAGGAGGGGCCGGGGCCAACGTCCTGACTTTC CASGSGGAGANVLTF
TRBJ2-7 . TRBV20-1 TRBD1 TGCAGTGCTAGAGATTTTAAGGGACAGGCATCCTACGAGCAGTACTTC CSARDFKGQASYEQYF
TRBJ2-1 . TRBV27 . TGTGCCAGCAGTTGGAACGGCTACGAGCAGTTCTTC CASSWNGYEQFF
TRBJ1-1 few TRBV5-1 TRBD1 TGCGCCAGCAGCTCGATATACAGGGGGATGAACACTGAAGCTTTCTTT CASSSIYRGMNTEAFF
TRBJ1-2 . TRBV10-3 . TGTGCCACCCGCAGTTTAGCCTATGGCTACACCTTC CATRSLAYGYTF
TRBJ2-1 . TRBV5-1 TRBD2 TGCGCCAGCAGCTCGGGACTAGCGGGAGGGCCGAAGATCGATGAGCGGTTCTTC CASSSGLAGGPKIDERFF
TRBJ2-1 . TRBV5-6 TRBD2 TGTGCCAGCAGCGACGGCCGGGGGGGTTATGGGCAGTTCTTC CASSDGRGGYGQFF
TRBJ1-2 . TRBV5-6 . TGTGCCAGCAGCTCCCGCGGGATCGGTAACTATGGCTACACCTTC CASSSRGIGNYGYTF
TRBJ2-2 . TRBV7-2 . TGTGCCAGCAGCTTCCCCCGAGGAGAACCGAACACCGGGGAGCTGTTTTTT CASSFPRGEPNTGELFF
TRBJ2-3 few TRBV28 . TGTGCCAGCAGGCCCAGGGGTAGCACAGATACGCAGTATTTT CASRPRGSTDTQYF
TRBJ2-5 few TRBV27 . TGTGCCAGCGGGAAGCAGCAGACCCAGTACTTC CASGKQQTQYF
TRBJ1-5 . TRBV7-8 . TGTGCCAGCAGCTTAGCGGGACAAGGGCCGCAGCCCCAGCATTTT CASSLAGQGPQPQHF
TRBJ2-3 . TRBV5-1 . TGCGCCAGCCGAAGATATATGACAGACCGCACAGATACGCAGTATTTT CASRRYMTDRTDTQYF
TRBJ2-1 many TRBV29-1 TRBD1 TGCAGTGGGGACAAAACAGGGGGCAATGAGCAGTTCTTC CSGDKTGGNEQFF
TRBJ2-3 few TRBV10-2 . TGCGCCAGCAGTGAGTCGAATAGCCATACGCAGTATTTT CASSESNSHTQYF
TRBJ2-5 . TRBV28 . TGTGCCAGCGCCACCAGGGTTGAAGAGACCCAGTACTTC CASATRVEETQYF
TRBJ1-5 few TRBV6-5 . TGTGCCAGCAGCTCGACAGGAAATAGCAATCAGCCCCAGCATTTT CASSSTGNSNQPQHF
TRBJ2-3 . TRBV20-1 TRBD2 TGCAGTGCTCCCCGGGGCGGGAGTTGCGATACGCAGTATTTT CSAPRGGSCDTQYF
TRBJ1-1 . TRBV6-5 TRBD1 TGTGCCAGCAGTTACCCAGGACAGGGAGACACTGAAGCTTTCTTT CASSYPGQGDTEAFF
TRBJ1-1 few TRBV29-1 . TGCAGCGTTGAAGGGAGGGTCGCGAACACTGAAGCTTTCTTT CSVEGRVANTEAFF
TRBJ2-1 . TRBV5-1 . TGCGCCAGCAGCTTGGCTACCCGGGATGGTAAGGGCGATGAGCAGTTCTTC CASSLATRDGKGDEQFF
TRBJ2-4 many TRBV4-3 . TGCGCCAGCAGCCAAGAACTACTAGCCAAAAACATTCAGTACTTC CASSQELLAKNIQYF
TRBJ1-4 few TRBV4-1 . TGCGCCAGCAGCCATAGGGGGGGACTTAATGAAAAACTGTTTTTT CASSHRGGLNEKLFF
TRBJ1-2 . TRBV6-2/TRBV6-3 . TGTGCCAGCAGTATCTTCAGACTCAACTATGGCTACACCTTC CASSIFRLNYGYTF
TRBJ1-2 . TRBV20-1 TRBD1 TGCAGCTACAGGGGCCGTCATGGCTACACCTTC CSYRGRHGYTF
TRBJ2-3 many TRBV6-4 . TGTGCCAGCAGTCTTACAGGGAAAGCCCCCACAGATACGCAGTATTTT CASSLTGKAPTDTQYF
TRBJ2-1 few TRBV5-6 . TGTGCCAGCAGCTCGACCCAGAGTGAGCAGTTCTTC CASSSTQSEQFF
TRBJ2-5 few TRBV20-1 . TGCAGTGCTCTTGGCCCCAGAGGGGAGACCCAGTACTTC CSALGPRGETQYF
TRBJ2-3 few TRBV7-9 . TGTGCCAGCAGCCCAAGGATGTTTGCTCAGGAGGCAGATACCCAGTATTTT CASSPRMFAQEADTQYF
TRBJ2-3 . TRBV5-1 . TGCGCCAGCAGCTTGTATGGAGGTACGCAGTATTTT CASSLYGGTQYF
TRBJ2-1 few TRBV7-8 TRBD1 TGTGCCAGCAGTCCCCGGGACAGGGATCTATGGGAGCAGTTCTTC CASSPRDRDLWEQFF
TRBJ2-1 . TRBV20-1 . TGCAGTGCTAGGAAAGCTAGCTCCTACAATGAGCAGTTCTTC CSARKASSYNEQFF
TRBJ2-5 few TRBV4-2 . TGTGCCAGCAGCCAGGGAACGGGGGGCCAGGAAGAGACCCAGTACTTC CASSQGTGGQEETQYF
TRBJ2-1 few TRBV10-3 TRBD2 TGTGCCATCAGTGCTAGCGGGGGGTTCAATGAGCAGTTCTTC CAISASGGFNEQFF
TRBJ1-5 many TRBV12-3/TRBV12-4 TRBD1 TGTGCCAGCAGTCATCCGGGACAGAATCAGCCCCAGCATTTT CASSHPGQNQPQHF
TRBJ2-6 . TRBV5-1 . TGCGCCAGCAGCCCCGAGCTTCCAGGTCTCTCTGGGGCCAACGTCCTGACTTTC CASSPELPGLSGANVLTF
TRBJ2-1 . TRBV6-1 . TGTGCCAGCAGTCACAGGGCCCTTTCCTACAATGAGCAGTTCTTC CASSHRALSYNEQFF
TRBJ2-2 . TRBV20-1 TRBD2 TGCAGTGCTGCCCCGACTAGCGGGAGTGCCACCGGGGAGCTGTTTTTT CSAAPTSGSATGELFF
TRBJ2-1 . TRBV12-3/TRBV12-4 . TGTGCCAGCAGTGGACTATCGAATGAGCAGTTCTTC CASSGLSNEQFF
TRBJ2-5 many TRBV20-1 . TGCAGTGCTAGACCCCCGGTAGGGGAGACCCAGTACTTC CSARPPVGETQYF
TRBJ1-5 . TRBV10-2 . TGCGCCAGCAGTGAGCGGGGGGCAGGGTACGGTCAGCCCCAGCATTTT CASSERGAGYGQPQHF
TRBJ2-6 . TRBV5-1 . TGCGCCAGCAGCTTCGGACCAGGGCTCTCTGGGGCCAACGTCCGGACTTTC CASSFGPGLSGANVRTF
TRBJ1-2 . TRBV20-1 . TGCAGTGCTAGGGACCGATTCTATGGCTACACCTTC CSARDRFYGYTF
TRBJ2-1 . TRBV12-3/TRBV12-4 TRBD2 TGTGCCAGCAGTCGCACTAGCGGGAGGGTTGAGCAGTTCTTC CASSRTSGRVEQFF